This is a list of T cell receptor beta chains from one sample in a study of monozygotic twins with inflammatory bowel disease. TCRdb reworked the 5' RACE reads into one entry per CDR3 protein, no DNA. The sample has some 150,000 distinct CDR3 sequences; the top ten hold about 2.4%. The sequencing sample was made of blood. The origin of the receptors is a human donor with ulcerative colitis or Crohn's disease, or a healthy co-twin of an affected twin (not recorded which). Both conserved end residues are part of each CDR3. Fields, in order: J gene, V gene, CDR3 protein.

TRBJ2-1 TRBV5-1 CASSLVANSYNEQFF
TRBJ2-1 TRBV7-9 CASSPSGTTYNEQFF
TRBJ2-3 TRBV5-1 CASSLDSPSTDTQYF
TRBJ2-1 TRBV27 CASSSRGTGNNEQFF
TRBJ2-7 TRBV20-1 CSAGGTSRYEQYF
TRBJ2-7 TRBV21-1 CASSKAYAGGRECLSYEQYF
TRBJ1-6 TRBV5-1 CASSPADREDSPLHF
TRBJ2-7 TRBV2 CASSDPGQAFYEQYF
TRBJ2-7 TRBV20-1 CSARDSGGFYEQYF
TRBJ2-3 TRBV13 CASSLGRPATDTQYF
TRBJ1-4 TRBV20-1 CSARNTKIPEKLFF
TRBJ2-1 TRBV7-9 CASSLNRGNEQFF
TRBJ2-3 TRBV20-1 CSARQGLSTDTQYF
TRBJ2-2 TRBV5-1 CASSRAQRETGELFF
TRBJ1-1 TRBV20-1 CSARVGTGFTEAFF
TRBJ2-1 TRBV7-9 CASSLGLQGSHEQFF
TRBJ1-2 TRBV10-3 CAISRTGDGYTF
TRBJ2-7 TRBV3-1 CASTQGRSFEQYF
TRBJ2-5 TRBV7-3 CASSSRGGETQYF
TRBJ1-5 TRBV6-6 CASKTGGGQPQHF